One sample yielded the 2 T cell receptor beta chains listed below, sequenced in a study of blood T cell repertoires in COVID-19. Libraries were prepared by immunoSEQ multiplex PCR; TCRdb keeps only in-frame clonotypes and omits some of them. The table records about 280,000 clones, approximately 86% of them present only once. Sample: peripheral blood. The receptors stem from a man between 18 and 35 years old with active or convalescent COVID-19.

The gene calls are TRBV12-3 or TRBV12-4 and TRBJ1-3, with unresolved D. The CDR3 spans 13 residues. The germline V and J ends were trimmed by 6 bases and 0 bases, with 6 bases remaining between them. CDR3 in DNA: TGTGCCAGCAGGCGGAACTCTGGAAACACCATATATTTT. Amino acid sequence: CASRRNSGNTIYF.

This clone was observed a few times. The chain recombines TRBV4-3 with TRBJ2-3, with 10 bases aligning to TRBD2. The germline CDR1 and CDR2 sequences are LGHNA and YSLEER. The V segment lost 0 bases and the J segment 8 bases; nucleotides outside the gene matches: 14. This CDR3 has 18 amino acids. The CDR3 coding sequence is TGCGCCAGCAGCCAAGAGATTCCGGGACTAGCGCGCCCCGGTACGCAGTATTTT. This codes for CASSQEIPGLARPGTQYF.